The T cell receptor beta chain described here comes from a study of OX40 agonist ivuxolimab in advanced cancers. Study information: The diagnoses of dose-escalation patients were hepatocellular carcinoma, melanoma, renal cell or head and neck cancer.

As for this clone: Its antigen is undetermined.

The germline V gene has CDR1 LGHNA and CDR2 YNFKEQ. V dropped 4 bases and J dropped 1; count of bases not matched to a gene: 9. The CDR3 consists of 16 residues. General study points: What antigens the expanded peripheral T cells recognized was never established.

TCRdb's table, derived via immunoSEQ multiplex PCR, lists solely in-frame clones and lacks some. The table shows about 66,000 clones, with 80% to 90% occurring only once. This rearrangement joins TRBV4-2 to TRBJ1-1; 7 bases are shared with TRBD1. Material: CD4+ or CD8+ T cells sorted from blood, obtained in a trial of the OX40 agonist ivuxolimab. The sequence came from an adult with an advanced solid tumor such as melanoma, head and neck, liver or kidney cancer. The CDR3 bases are TGTGCCAGCAGCCTGATGACCGGGACAGCGAACACTGAAGCTTTCTTT. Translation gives CASSLMTGTANTEAFF.